What follows are 29 T cell receptor beta chains derived from one specimen sequenced in a study of graft-versus-host responses after intestinal transplantation. These TCRs' antigens remain unknown. Assay: immunoSEQ multiplex PCR; the TCRdb copy retains only in-frame clones and omits some. The data contain about 97,000 clones, 75% to 95% of them seen just once; the ten biggest clones take up roughly 0.2%. Sample: unstimulated CD4+ T cells sorted from spleen or lymph node cells, taken before transplant. The receptor source for this set is a human donor who was the organ donor for an intestinal transplant.

This sequence joins TRBV2 and TRBJ2-7, with 11 bases matching TRBD1. Germline V gene lookup returns CDR1 SNHLY and CDR2 FYNNEI. The CDR3 consists of 13 residues. The V and J ends lost 9 bases and 5 bases, in that order; junction bases with no gene match: 6. CDR3 loop: CASWTGGLHEQYF. CDR3 coding DNA: TGTGCCAGTTGGACAGGGGGCCTCCACGAGCAGTACTTC.

The rearrangement uses TRBV27 and TRBJ1-1, with 9 positions matching TRBD1. The CDR3 is 15 residues long. Germline CDR1 is MNHEY and CDR2 is SMNVEV (reference sequence). V shed 5 bases and J 11 bases; nucleotides not matched to a gene: 15. The CDR3 DNA reads TGTGCCAGCAGTGGTGGGACAGGGCCCCAGATTGACGCTTTCTTT. Protein product: CASSGGTGPQIDAFF.

The rearrangement uses TRBV11-1 and TRBJ1-1; no clear D gene. The CDR3 has 15 amino acids. Germline V lookup: CDR1 SGHAT, CDR2 FQDESV (reference sequence). Trimming removed 2 bases at V and 0 bases at J, with 10 bases between. In DNA, the CDR3 is TGTGCCAGCAGCTTAAGTCCCTACCTGAACACTGAAGCTTTCTTT. As protein: CASSLSPYLNTEAFF.

The rearrangement joins TRBV4-2 to TRBJ1-6, with D possibly being TRBD1 (6 bases). The CDR3 loop spans 14 amino acids. Germline-derived CDR1 and CDR2 are LGHNA and YNFKEQ. V dropped 4 bases and J dropped 10 bases, with 14 bases sitting between them. The CDR3 spells CASSPGNRDSPLHF. Here the CDR3 DNA reads TGTGCCAGCAGCCCCGGGAACAGGGACTCACCCCTCCACTTT.

This chain links TRBV6-6 with TRBJ2-7; the D gene is possibly TRBD1 (6 bases). Germline V gene lookup returns CDR1 MNHNY and CDR2 SVGAGI (reference sequence). The CDR3 covers 14 residues. V was clipped by 1 base and J by 1 base, with 8 bases between them. CDR3 sequence reads: CASSYFTGSYEQYF. The CDR3 DNA reads TGTGCCAGCAGTTACTTTACAGGGTCCTACGAGCAGTACTTC.

The chain recombines TRBV25-1 with TRBJ2-7, with 7 nucleotides matching TRBD1. CDR3 length equals 16 residues. The germline CDR1 and CDR2 sequences are MGHDK and SYGVNS. Losses at the gene ends were 2 bases for V and 8 bases for J; bases not matched to a gene: 15. The CDR3 DNA sequence: TGTGCCAGCAGTGAAGCACAAACACAACTGGGACAGAAGCAGTACTTC. Encoded protein: CASSEAQTQLGQKQYF.

This chain joins TRBV10-3 and TRBJ2-7; 9 bases agree with TRBD1. The CDR3 contains 14 residues. Germline values: CDR1 ENHRY, CDR2 SYGVKD. V was clipped by 5 bases and J by 3 bases; unmatched bases: 5. The CDR3 DNA is TGTGCCATCAGTATGACAGGGGGAAGCTACGAGCAGTACTTC. It is translated as CAISMTGGSYEQYF.

The CDR3 DNA reads TGCGCCAGCAGCCCGGGACTAGCCCTCTACAATGAGCAGTTCTTC. This sequence encodes CASSPGLALYNEQFF. J is TRBJ2-1 and V is TRBV5-1; TRBD2 agrees at 9 bases. The germline V gene encodes CDR1 SGHRS and CDR2 YFSETQ. The CDR3 is 15 amino acids. The trim removed 4 bases at V and 3 bases at J, leaving 5 bases unmatched.

The CDR3 coding sequence is TGCGCCAGCAGCTTTACAGGGTTAGATGGCTACACCTTC. Its protein product is CASSFTGLDGYTF. The V gene is TRBV5-1, the J gene TRBJ1-2; a weak D match, TRBD1 (6 bases). The CDR3 is made up of 13 amino acids. V was shortened by 2 bases and J by 6 bases, with 11 bases between the two germline ends. The germline CDR1 and CDR2 sequences are SGHRS and YFSETQ.

The rearrangement links TRBV4-2 to TRBJ2-5; 11 nucleotides line up with TRBD2. V trimming: 2 bases; J trimming: 2 bases; junction bases outside the gene matches: 4. This CDR3 has 16 residues. Germline V lookup: CDR1 LGHNA, CDR2 YNFKEQ. CDR3 sequence (DNA): TGTGCCAGCAGCCAACTGAGGACTAGCGGGCAAGAGACCCAGTACTTC. Translating it yields CASSQLRTSGQETQYF.

DNA of the CDR3: TGTGCCACCAGGACAGGCCTAAACACCGGGGAGCTGTTTTTT. As protein: CATRTGLNTGELFF. V usage is TRBV9 and J usage is TRBJ2-2; 7 bases map to TRBD1. The CDR3 is 14 amino acids. CDR1 and CDR2 (germline): SGDLS, YYNGEE. The junction had 7 bases not matched to a gene; V was cut back by 9 bases and J by 2 bases.

This chain connects TRBV5-4 to TRBJ1-6; D might be TRBD1 (6 bases). V gave up 4 bases and J gave up 8 bases, with 10 bases separating them. The CDR3 is 13 amino acids. The germline V gene encodes CDR1 SGHNT and CDR2 YYREEE (reference sequence). DNA of the CDR3: TGTGCCAGCAGCCCGGACAGTCATTCACCCCTCCACTTT. Its translation: CASSPDSHSPLHF.

This chain uses TRBV19 with TRBJ2-3, with 7 bases that match TRBD2. Trimming at V came to 5 bases and at J to 2 bases, leaving 13 bases not matched to a gene. Looked up from germline, CDR1 is LNHDA and CDR2 is SQIVND (reference sequence). The CDR3 loop spans 17 amino acids. The DNA of the CDR3 is TGTGCCAGTAGTTCCTGGCGGCGGGGGAGATACACAGATACGCAGTATTTT. This encodes CASSSWRRGRYTDTQYF.

CDR3 in amino acids: CASSVAGQRDTQYF. CDR3 nucleotides: TGTGCCAGCAGCGTCGCGGGGCAACGAGATACGCAGTATTTT. The chain joins TRBV11-2 to TRBJ2-3, with a possible D match to TRBD2 (6 bases). The CDR3 length is 14 residues. V was pared by 5 bases and J by 5 bases, with 14 bases between. Germline V gene data show CDR1 as SGHAT and CDR2 as FQNNGV.

The chain combines TRBV10-3 with TRBJ1-2; 10 bases line up with TRBD1. The CDR3 has 13 residues. Trimming cost V 8 bases and J 8 bases; bases outside gene matches: 8. The V gene's germline CDR1 is ENHRY and CDR2 SYGVKD. The CDR3 DNA follows: TGTGCCATCGCCGGGACAGGGGACGGCGGCTACACCTTC. Its protein is CAIAGTGDGGYTF.

In its sample, this clone was seen once. The chain links TRBV4-1 to TRBJ1-6; D unresolved. V was clipped by 2 bases and J by 8 bases, with 7 bases between them. There are 13 residues in the CDR3. Germline assignment: CDR1 MGHRA and CDR2 YSYEKL. The CDR3 coding sequence is TGCGCCAGCAGCCAATTCCAGGATTCACCCCTCCACTTT. Residues: CASSQFQDSPLHF.

The CDR3 coding sequence is TGTGCCTGGAAGACAGGGGTAGGGTACACTGAAGCTTTCTTT. Its protein product is CAWKTGVGYTEAFF. V usage is TRBV30 and J usage is TRBJ1-1; 8 bases fit TRBD1. The CDR3 is made up of 14 amino acids. CDR1 and CDR2 from the germline V gene are GTSNPN and SVGIG (reference sequence). After removal of 4 bases from V and 3 bases from J, the junction contained 7 bases not matched to a gene.

The chain has TRBV7-2 and TRBJ2-6; D ambiguous. Germline V gives CDR1 SGHTA, CDR2 FQGNSA. The CDR3 totals 15 residues. V was clipped by 4 bases and J by 1 base, with 8 bases between them. The DNA of the CDR3 is TGTGCCAGCAGCTATCGGTCTTCTGGGGCCAACGTCCTGACTTTC. It translates to CASSYRSSGANVLTF. The full variable domain, rest sourced from reference TRBV7-2 and TRBJ2-6, is GAGVSQSPSNKVTEKGKDVELRCDPISGHTALYWYRQSLGQGLEFLIYFQGNSAPDKSGLPSDRFSAERTGGSVSTLTIQRTQQEDSAVYLCASSYRSSGANVLTFGAGSRLTVL.

The V and J genes are TRBV2 and TRBJ1-5; 10 bases align to TRBD1. The trim removed 3 bases at V and 4 bases at J, leaving 0 bases unmatched. This CDR3 contains 14 residues. Germline CDR1 reads SNHLY; CDR2 reads FYNNEI. The CDR3 DNA sequence: TGTGCCAGCAGTGAGGGACAGGGGAATCAGCCCCAGCATTTT. It encodes CASSEGQGNQPQHF.

The genes are TRBV18 and TRBJ1-4; a weak D match, TRBD1 (6 bases). The CDR3 has 14 amino acids. The germline V and J ends were trimmed by 6 bases and 6 bases, with 14 bases remaining between them. The germline V gene encodes CDR1 KGHSH and CDR2 LQKENI. This CDR3 reads CASSYGTQDEKLFF. The CDR3 DNA reads as TGTGCCAGCTCGTACGGGACACAAGATGAAAAACTGTTTTTT.

This sequence joins TRBV29-1 and TRBJ2-2; D is unclear. CDR3 length: 12 amino acids. Germline V gives CDR1 SQVTM, CDR2 ANQGSEA. Trimming cost V 4 bases and J 11 bases, with 14 bases left between them. As DNA, the CDR3 is TGCAGCGTTGGAACTCTTTCCCGAGAGCTGTTTTTT. Protein sequence: CSVGTLSRELFF.

The V call is TRBV5-1, the J call TRBJ2-2; D may be TRBD1 (5 bases). This CDR3 is built from 15 residues. Trimming took off 0 bases at V and 4 bases at J, with 10 bases between the two ends. Looked up from germline, CDR1 is SGHRS and CDR2 is YFSETQ. The CDR3 here is CASSLGQSTTGELFF. CDR3 coding DNA: TGCGCCAGCAGCTTGGGACAGTCTACCACCGGGGAGCTGTTTTTT.

The rearrangement joins TRBV18 to TRBJ1-4; D is uncertain. V gave up 3 bases and J gave up 13 bases, with 18 bases separating them. Germline V lookup: CDR1 KGHSH, CDR2 LQKENI. The CDR3 sequence is 14 residues long. The CDR3 loop is CASSPRSREDRLFF. In nucleotides, the CDR3 is TGTGCCAGCTCACCGCGCTCCCGGGAGGACCGACTGTTTTTT.

V is TRBV7-2 and J is TRBJ2-7; a possible D gene is TRBD1 (6 bases). CDR1 and CDR2 (germline): SGHTA, FQGNSA. There are 15 residues in the CDR3. V lost 5 bases and J 7 bases, leaving 21 bases between the germline ends. In nucleotides, the CDR3 is TGTGCCAGCAGCGTCTCAGGGGCCTCCTCGTGGGAGCAGTACTTC. This translates into CASSVSGASSWEQYF.

CDR3 nucleotides: TGTGCCAGCTCGAAGACCGGGACTGGGGACACTGAAGCTTTCTTT. This codes for CASSKTGTGDTEAFF. This chain links TRBV18 with TRBJ1-1, with D possibly being TRBD1 (5 bases). The CDR3 runs to 15 residues. The ends were cut back, 6 bases at V and 3 bases at J, with 17 bases in the middle. Germline V lookup: CDR1 KGHSH, CDR2 LQKENI.

This clone was detected only a few times. The V and J genes are TRBV5-4 and TRBJ1-6, with D unresolved. In germline, CDR1 is SGHNT, CDR2 YYREEE (reference sequence). Deletions cut 0 bases from V and 5 bases from J, with 12 bases between. The length of the CDR3 is 16 residues. CDR3 region: CASSLVAGGDNSPLHF. The CDR3 DNA reads as TGTGCCAGCAGCTTGGTGGCAGGAGGAGATAATTCACCCCTCCACTTT.

This clone was seen a single time. This chain joins TRBV4-1 and TRBJ2-3; tentative D call: TRBD2 (6 bases). The CDR3 extends over 17 amino acids. Germline V lookup: CDR1 MGHRA, CDR2 YSYEKL. Trimming stripped 0 bases from V and 5 bases from J, with 18 bases between. CDR3 bases: TGCGCCAGCAGCCAAGATCAAGGAGGGACCCTTGGAGATACGCAGTATTTT. Its translation is CASSQDQGGTLGDTQYF.

The V gene is TRBV5-4, the J gene TRBJ1-2, with TRBD1 matching 7 bases. This CDR3 region has 15 residues. The V gene's germline CDR1 is SGHNT and CDR2 YYREEE (reference sequence). J was trimmed by 4 bases and V by 4 bases; bases with no gene match: 10. The CDR3 DNA sequence: TGTGCCAGCAGCCGGGGACAGATGGGTTTCTATGGCTACACCTTC. It specifies CASSRGQMGFYGYTF.

CDR3 region: CASSQTDNTEAFF. CDR3 in DNA: TGTGCCAGCAGCCAGACAGACAACACTGAAGCTTTCTTT. The genes are TRBV14 and TRBJ1-1, with a weak D call TRBD1 (5 bases). There are 13 residues in the CDR3. Trimming removed 3 bases from V and 2 bases from J, with 7 bases in between. In germline, CDR1 is SGHDN, CDR2 FVKESK.